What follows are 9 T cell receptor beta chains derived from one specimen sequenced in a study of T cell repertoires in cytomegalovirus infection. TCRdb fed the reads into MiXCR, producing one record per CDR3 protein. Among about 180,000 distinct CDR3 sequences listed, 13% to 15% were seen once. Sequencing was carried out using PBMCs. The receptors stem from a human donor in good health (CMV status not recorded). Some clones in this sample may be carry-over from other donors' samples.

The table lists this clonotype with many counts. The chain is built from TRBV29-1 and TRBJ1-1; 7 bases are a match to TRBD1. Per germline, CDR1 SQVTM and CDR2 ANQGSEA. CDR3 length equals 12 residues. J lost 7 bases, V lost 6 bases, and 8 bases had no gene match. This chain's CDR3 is CSVPVAGGEAFF. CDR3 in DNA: TGCAGCGTCCCTGTGGCAGGGGGTGAAGCTTTCTTT.

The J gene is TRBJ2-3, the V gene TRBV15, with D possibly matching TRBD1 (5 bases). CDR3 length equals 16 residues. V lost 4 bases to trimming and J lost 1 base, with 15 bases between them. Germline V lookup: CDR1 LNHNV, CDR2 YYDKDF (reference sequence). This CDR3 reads CATSTPRGGRTDTQYF. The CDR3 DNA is TGTGCCACCAGCACTCCTAGGGGCGGTCGCACAGATACGCAGTATTTT.

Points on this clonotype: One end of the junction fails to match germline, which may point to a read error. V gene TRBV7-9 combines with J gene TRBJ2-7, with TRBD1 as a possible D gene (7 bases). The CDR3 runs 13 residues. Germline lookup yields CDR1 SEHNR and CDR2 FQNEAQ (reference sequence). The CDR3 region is CASSLDGGQFNHF. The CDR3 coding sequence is TGTGCCAGCAGCTTGGACGGGGGACAGTTTAATCACTTC. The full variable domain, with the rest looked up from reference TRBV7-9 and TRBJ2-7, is DTGVSQNPRHKITKRGQNVTFRCDPISEHNRLYWYRQTLGQGPEFLTYFQNEAQLEKSRLLSDRFSAERPKGSFSTLEIQRTEQGDSAMYLCASSLDGGQFNHFGPGTRLTVT.

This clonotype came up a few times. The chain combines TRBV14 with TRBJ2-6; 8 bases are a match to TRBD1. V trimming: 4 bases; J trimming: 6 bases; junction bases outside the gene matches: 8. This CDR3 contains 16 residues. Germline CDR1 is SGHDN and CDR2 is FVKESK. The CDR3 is CASSRRNRGVANVLTF. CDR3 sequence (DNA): TGTGCCAGCAGCCGCCGGAACAGGGGGGTGGCCAACGTCCTGACTTTC.

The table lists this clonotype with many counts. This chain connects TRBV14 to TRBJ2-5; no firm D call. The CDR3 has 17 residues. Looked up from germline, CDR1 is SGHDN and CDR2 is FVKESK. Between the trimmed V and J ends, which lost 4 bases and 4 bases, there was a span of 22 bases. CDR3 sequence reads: CASSPGFLAGGGETQYF. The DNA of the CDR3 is TGTGCCAGCAGCCCCGGATTTCTGGCAGGTGGCGGAGAGACCCAGTACTTC. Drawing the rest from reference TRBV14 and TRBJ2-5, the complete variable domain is EAGVTQFPSHSVIEKGQTVTLRCDPISGHDNLYWYRRVMGKEIKFLLHFVKESKQDESGMPNNRFLAERTGGTYSTLKVQPAELEDSGVYFCASSPGFLAGGGETQYFGPGTRLLVL.

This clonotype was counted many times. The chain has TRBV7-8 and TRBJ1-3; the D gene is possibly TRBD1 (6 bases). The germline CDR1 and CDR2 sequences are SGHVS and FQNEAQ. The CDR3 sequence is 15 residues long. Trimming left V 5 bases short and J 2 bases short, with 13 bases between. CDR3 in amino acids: CASSPGGGPGNTIYF. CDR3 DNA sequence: TGTGCCAGCAGCCCCGGGGGGGGCCCTGGAAACACCATATATTTT.

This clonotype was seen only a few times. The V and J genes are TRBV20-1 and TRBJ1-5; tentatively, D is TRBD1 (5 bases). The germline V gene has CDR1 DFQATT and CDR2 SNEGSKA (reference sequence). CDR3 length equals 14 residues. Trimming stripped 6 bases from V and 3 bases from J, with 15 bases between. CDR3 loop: CSAIPGGFNQPQHF. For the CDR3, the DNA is TGCAGTGCAATCCCCGGGGGTTTCAATCAGCCCCAGCATTTT.

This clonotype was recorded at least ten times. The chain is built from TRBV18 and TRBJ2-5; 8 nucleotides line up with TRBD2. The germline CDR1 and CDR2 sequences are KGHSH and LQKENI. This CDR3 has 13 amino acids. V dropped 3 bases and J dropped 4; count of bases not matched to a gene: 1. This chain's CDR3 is CASSPGLGETQYF. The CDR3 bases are TGTGCCAGCTCACCGGGACTAGGAGAGACCCAGTACTTC.

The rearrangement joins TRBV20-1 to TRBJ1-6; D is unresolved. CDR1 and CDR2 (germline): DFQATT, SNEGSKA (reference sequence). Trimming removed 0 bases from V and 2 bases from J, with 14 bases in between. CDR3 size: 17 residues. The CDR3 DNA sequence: TGCAGTGCTAGAGATCGGTCAGGCGGGACCTATAATTCACCCCTCCACTTT. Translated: CSARDRSGGTYNSPLHF.